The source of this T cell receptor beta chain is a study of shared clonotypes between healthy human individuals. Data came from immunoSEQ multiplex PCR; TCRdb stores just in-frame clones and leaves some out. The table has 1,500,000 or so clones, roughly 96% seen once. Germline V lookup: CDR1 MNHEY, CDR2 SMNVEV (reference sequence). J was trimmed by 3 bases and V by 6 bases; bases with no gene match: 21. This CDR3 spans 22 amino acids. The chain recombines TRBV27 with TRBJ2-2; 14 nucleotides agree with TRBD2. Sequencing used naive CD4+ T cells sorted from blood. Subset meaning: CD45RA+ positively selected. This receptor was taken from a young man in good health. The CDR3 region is CASSQRTLRLAGGPGDTGELFF. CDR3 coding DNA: TGTGCCAGCAGCCAAAGAACCCTAAGACTAGCGGGAGGGCCCGGGGACACCGGGGAGCTGTTTTTT.